Sequencing of this T cell receptor (beta chain) was carried out in a study of early T cells in non-severe SARS-CoV-2 infection. General study results and limits: In VDJdb matching, anti-spike CD8 responses were favored while private and CD4 specificities went missing.

This clonotype was recorded a few times. Its antigen is not known. Trimming took off 6 bases at V and 4 bases at J, with 19 bases between the two ends. The CDR3 loop spans 15 amino acids. Researchers attached unique molecular identifiers to individual cDNA molecules. Each CDR3 protein is one row after TCRdb ran MiXCR on the 5' RACE reads. The sample has fewer than 60,000 distinct CDR3 sequences, about 10% seen once; the top ten hold under 15%. This chain links TRBV12-3 or TRBV12-4 with TRBJ2-7; D is uncertain. Source material: whole blood. The source is an adult who was a healthcare worker with PCR-confirmed SARS-CoV-2 infection or an uninfected control (not recorded which). CDR3 region: CASRSGPGGPYEQYF. CDR3 sequence (DNA): TGTGCCAGCAGGTCCGGGCCGGGCGGTCCTTACGAGCAGTACTTC.